A single TCR beta chain is shown here with its context. This specimen includes other DNA sequences encoding the same CDR3. This entry comes from a study of blood T cell repertoires in COVID-19. The wider study: Sources were T cells, B-cell-depleted T cells, or PBMCs; the material itself was cDNA or gDNA.

Individuals drawn from around 25 US areas were roughly 18 to 100 years old. Participants reported their clinical history, and cohort assignment relied on those reports. J was trimmed by 0 bases and V by 3 bases; bases with no gene match: 2. CDR3 length equals 15 residues. Germline CDR1 SEHNR, CDR2 FQNEAQ (reference sequence). Original processing notes: Estimates of nucleated cell counts were drawn from the amplification of reference gene primers. TCRdb's table, derived via immunoSEQ multiplex PCR, lists solely in-frame clones and lacks some. The V and J calls and clone size are taken from that table; D and trimming were inferred from the DNA. The data hold under 200,000 clones, with about 86% observed a single time.

V gene TRBV7-9 combines with J gene TRBJ2-7; 10 positions agree with TRBD1. The clonotype originates from a woman aged 45-65 years in a cohort exposed to, infected with or recovered from COVID-19 (not recorded which). Sequenced sample: PBMCs or T cells enriched from blood (not recorded which). CDR3: CASSLGQGLSYEQYF. CDR3 nucleotide sequence: TGTGCCAGCAGCTTGGGACAGGGGCTCTCCTACGAGCAGTACTTC.